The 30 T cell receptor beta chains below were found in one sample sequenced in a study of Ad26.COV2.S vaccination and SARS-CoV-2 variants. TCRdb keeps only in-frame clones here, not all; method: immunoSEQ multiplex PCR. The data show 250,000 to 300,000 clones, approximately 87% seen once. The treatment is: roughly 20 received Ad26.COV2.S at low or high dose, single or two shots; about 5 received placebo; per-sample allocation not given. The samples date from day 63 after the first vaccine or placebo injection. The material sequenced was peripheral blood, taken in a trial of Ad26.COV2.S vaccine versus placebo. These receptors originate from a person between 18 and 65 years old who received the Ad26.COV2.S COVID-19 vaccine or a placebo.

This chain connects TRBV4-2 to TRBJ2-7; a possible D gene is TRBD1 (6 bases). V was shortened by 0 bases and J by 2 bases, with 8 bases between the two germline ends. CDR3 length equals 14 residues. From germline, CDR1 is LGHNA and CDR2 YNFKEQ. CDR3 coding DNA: TGTGCCAGCAGCCAAGAGGACAGAACCTACGAGCAGTACTTC. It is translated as CASSQEDRTYEQYF.

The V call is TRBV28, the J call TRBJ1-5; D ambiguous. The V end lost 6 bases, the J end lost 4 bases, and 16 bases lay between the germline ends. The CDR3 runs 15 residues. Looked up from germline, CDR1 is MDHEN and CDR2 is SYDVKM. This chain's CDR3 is CASRGGRIPNQPQHF. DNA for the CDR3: TGTGCCAGCAGAGGCGGTCGGATACCTAATCAGCCCCAGCATTTT.

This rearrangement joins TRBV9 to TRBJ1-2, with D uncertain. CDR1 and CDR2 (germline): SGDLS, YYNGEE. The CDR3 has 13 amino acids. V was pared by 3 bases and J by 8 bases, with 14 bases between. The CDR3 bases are TGTGCCAGCAGCGCCACTTGGACTGGCGGCTACACCTTC. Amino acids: CASSATWTGGYTF.

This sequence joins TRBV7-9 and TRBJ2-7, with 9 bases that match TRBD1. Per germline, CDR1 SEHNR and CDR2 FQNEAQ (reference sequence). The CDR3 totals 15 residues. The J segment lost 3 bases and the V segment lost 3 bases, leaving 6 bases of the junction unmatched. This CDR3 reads CASSFSGQGNYEQYF. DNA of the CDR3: TGTGCCAGCAGCTTTTCAGGACAGGGGAACTACGAGCAGTACTTC.

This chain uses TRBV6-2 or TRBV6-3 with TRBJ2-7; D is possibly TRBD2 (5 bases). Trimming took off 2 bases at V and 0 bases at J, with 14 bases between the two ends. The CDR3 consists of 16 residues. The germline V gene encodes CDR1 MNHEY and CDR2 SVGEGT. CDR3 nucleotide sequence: TGTGCCAGCAGTTACGTGTGGACTTACAGCTCCTACGAGCAGTACTTC. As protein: CASSYVWTYSSYEQYF.

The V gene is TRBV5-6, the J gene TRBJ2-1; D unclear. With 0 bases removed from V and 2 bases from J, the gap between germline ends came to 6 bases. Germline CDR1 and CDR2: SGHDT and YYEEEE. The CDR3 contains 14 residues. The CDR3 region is CASSLGSAYNEQFF. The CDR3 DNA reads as TGTGCCAGCAGCTTGGGTTCTGCCTACAATGAGCAGTTCTTC. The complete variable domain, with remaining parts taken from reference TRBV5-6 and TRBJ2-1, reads DAGVTQSPTHLIKTRGQQVTLRCSPKSGHDTVSWYQQALGQGPQFIFQYYEEEERQRGNFPDRFSGHQFPNYSSELNVNALLLGDSALYLCASSLGSAYNEQFFGPGTRLTVL.

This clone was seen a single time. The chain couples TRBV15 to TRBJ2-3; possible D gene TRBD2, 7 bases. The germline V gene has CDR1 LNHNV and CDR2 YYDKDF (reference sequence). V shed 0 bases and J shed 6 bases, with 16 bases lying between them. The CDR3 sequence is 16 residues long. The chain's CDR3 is CATSRDLSGGSDTQYF. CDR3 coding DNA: TGTGCCACCAGCAGAGATCTTTCGGGGGGCAGCGATACGCAGTATTTT.

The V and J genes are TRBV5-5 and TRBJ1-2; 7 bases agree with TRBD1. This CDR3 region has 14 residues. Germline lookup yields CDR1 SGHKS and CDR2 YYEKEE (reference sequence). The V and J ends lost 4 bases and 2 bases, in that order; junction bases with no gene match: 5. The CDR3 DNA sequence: TGTGCCAGCAGCCCCCAACAGGGGAACTATGGCTACACCTTC. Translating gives CASSPQQGNYGYTF. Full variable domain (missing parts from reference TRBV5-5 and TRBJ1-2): DAGVTQSPTHLIKTRGQQVTLRCSPISGHKSVSWYQQVLGQGPQFIFQYYEKEERGRGNFPDRFSARQFPNYSSELNVNALLLGDSALYLCASSPQQGNYGYTFGSGTRLTVV.

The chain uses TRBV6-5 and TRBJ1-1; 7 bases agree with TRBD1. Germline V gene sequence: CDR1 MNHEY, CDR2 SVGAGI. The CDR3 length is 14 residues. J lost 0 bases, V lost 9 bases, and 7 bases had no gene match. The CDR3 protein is CASKPGQLNTEAFF. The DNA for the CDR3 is TGTGCCAGTAAACCGGGACAGTTGAACACTGAAGCTTTCTTT.

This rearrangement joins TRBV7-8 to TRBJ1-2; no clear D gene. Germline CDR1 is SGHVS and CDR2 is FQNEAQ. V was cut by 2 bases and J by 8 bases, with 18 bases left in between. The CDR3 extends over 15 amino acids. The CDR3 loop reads CASSLSAGIPGGYTF. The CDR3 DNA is TGTGCCAGCAGCTTATCGGCCGGGATCCCGGGGGGCTACACCTTC.

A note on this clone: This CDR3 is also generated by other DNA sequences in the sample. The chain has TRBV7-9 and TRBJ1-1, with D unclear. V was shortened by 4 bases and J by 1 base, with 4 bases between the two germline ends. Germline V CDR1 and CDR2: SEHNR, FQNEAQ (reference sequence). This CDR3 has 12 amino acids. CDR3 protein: CASSYGNTEAFF. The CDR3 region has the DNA TGTGCCAGCAGCTATGGGAACACTGAAGCTTTCTTT.

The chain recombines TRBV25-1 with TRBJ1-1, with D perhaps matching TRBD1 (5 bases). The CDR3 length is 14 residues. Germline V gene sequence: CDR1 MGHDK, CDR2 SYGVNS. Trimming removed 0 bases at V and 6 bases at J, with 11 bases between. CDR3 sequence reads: CASSEYQGSPEAFF. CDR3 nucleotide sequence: TGTGCCAGCAGTGAATATCAGGGTTCACCTGAAGCTTTCTTT.

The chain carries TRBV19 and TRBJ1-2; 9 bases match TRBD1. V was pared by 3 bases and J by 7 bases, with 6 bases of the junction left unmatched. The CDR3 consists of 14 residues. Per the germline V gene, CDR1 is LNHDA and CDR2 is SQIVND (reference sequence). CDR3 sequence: CASSMRGQGLGYTF. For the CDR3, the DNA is TGTGCCAGTAGTATGAGGGGACAGGGACTTGGCTACACCTTC.

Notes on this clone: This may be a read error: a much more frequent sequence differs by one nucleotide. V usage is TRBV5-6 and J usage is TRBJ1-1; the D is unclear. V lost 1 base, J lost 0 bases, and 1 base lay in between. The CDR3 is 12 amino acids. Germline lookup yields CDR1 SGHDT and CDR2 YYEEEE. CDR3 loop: CASSLLNTEAFF. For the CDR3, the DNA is TGTGCCAGCAGCTTGTTGAACACTGAAGCTTTCTTT.

The CDR3: CSVEDLQGYTEAFF. The CDR3 DNA reads TGCAGCGTTGAAGATCTGCAGGGGTACACTGAAGCTTTCTTT. The rearrangement links TRBV29-1 to TRBJ1-1, with D possibly matching TRBD1 (6 bases). The CDR3 has 14 amino acids. Per the germline V gene, CDR1 is SQVTM and CDR2 is ANQGSEA. Trimming took 0 bases from V and 3 from J, leaving 11 bases between them.

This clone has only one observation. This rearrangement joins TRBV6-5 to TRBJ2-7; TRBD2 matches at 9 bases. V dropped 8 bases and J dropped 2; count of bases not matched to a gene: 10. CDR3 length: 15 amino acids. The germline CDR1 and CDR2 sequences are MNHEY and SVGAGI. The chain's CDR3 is CASFAKTSGPYEQYF. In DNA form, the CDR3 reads TGTGCCAGCTTTGCGAAGACTAGCGGTCCCTACGAGCAGTACTTC.

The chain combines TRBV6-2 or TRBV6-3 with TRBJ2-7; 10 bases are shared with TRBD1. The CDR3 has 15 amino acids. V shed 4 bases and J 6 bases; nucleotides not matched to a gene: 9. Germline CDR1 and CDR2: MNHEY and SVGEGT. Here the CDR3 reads CASSSPGQGKIEQYF. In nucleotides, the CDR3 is TGTGCCAGCAGTTCCCCGGGACAGGGGAAGATCGAGCAGTACTTC.

CDR3 in DNA: TGTGCCAGCAGCCAGGGACTGCAGAACACTGAAGCTTTCTTT. The encoded protein is CASSQGLQNTEAFF. The rearrangement uses TRBV14 and TRBJ1-1; maybe TRBD1 (5 bases). The germline CDR1 and CDR2 sequences are SGHDN and FVKESK. The CDR3 loop spans 14 amino acids. V lost 3 bases to trimming and J lost 1 base, with 9 bases between them.

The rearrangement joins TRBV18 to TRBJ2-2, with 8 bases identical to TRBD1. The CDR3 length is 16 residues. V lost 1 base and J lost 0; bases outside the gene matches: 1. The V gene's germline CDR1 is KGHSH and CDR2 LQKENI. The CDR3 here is CASSPQQGANTGELFF. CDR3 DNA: TGTGCCAGCTCACCACAACAGGGGGCGAACACCGGGGAGCTGTTTTTT. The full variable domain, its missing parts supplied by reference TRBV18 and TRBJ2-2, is NAGVMQNPRHLVRRRGQEARLRCSPMKGHSHVYWYRQLPEEGLKFMVYLQKENIIDESGMPKERFSAEFPKEGPSILRIQQVVRGDSAAYFCASSPQQGANTGELFFGEGSRLTVL.

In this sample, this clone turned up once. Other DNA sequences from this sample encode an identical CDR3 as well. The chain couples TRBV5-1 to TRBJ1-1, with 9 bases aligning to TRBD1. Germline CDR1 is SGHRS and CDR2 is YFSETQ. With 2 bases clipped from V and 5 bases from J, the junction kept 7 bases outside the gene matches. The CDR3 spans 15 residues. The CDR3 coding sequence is TGCGCCAGCAGCTTCCACAGGGGGCCGGAGACTGAAGCTTTCTTT. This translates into CASSFHRGPETEAFF.

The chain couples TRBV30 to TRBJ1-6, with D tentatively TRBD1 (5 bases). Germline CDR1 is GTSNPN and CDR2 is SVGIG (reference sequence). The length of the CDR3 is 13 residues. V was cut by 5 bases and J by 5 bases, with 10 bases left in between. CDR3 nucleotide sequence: TGTGCCTGGGGAATGGGGGATAATTCACCCCTCCACTTT. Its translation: CAWGMGDNSPLHF.

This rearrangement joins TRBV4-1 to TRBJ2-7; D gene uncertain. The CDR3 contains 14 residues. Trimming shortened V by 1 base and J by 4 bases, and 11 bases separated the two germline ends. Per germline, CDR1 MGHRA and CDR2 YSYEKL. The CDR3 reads CASSQARAAYEQYF. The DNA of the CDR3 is TGCGCCAGCAGCCAAGCTAGGGCAGCTTACGAGCAGTACTTC.

The CDR3 region has the DNA TGTGCCAGCAGTGAAGTGATAGGGAGGAACACTGAAGCTTTCTTT. Protein product: CASSEVIGRNTEAFF. The V and J genes are TRBV6-1 and TRBJ1-1; D is ambiguous. Germline assignment: CDR1 MNHNS and CDR2 SASEGT. V lost 1 base and J 1 base, leaving 10 bases between the germline ends. This CDR3 is built from 15 residues.

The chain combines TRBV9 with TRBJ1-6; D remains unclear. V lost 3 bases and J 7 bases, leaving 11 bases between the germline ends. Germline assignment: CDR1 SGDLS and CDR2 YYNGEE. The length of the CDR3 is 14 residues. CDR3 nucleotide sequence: TGTGCCAGCAGCGGCCGGGCAGCGAATTCACCCCTCCACTTT. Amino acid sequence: CASSGRAANSPLHF.

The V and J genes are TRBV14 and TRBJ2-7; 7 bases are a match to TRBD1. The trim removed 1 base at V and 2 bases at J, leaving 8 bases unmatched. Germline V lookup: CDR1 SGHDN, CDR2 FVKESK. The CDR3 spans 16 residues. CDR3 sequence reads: CASSQAGGLPAYEQYF. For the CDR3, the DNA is TGTGCCAGCAGCCAAGCAGGGGGTCTCCCGGCCTACGAGCAGTACTTC. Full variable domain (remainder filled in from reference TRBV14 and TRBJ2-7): EAGVTQFPSHSVIEKGQTVTLRCDPISGHDNLYWYRRVMGKEIKFLLHFVKESKQDESGMPNNRFLAERTGGTYSTLKVQPAELEDSGVYFCASSQAGGLPAYEQYFGPGTRLTVT.

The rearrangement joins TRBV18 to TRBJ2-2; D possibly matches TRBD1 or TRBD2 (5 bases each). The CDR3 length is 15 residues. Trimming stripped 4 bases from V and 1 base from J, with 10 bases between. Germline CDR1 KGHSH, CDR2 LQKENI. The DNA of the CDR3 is TGTGCCAGCTCACTCGGGACGGGGAACACCGGGGAGCTGTTTTTT. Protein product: CASSLGTGNTGELFF.

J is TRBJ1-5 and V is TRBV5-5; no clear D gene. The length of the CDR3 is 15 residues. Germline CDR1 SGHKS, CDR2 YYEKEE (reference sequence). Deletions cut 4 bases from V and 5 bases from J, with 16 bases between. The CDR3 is CASSPRLPTDQPQHF. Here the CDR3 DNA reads TGTGCCAGCAGCCCCCGACTCCCTACGGATCAGCCCCAGCATTTT.

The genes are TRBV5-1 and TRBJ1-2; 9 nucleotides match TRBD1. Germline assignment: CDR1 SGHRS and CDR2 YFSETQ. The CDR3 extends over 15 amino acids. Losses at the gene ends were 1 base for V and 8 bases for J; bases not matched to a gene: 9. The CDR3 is CASSLTGRDRAGYTF. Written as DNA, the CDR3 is TGCGCCAGCAGCTTGACTGGCCGGGACAGGGCGGGCTACACCTTC. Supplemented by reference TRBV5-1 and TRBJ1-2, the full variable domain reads KAGVTQTPRYLIKTRGQQVTLSCSPISGHRSVSWYQQTPGQGLQFLFEYFSETQRNKGNFPGRFSGRQFSNSRSEMNVSTLELGDSALYLCASSLTGRDRAGYTFGSGTRLTVV.

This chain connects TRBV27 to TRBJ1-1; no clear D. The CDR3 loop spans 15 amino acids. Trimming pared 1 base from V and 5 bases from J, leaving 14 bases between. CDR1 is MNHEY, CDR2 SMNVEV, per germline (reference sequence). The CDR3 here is CASSLLGSGKTEAFF. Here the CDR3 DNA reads TGTGCCAGCAGTTTATTAGGGTCGGGAAAAACTGAAGCTTTCTTT.

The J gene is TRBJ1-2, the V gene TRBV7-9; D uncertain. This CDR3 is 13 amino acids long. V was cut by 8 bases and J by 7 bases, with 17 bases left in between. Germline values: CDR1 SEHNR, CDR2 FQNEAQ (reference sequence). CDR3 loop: CASDGSSAVGYTF. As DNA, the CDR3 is TGTGCCAGCGATGGAAGCTCAGCTGTTGGCTACACCTTC.